Given below is one T cell receptor beta chain in context. The repertoire was sequenced with immunoSEQ multiplex PCR; TCRdb's copy has only in-frame clones and lacks some. Of approximately 300,000 clones listed, about 82% were seen once; the top ten hold 1.5% to 2%. Germline V gene data show CDR1 as SGDLS and CDR2 as YYNGEE. The trim removed 4 bases at V and 5 bases at J, leaving 4 bases unmatched. The CDR3 has 14 residues. This sample is part of a study of blood T cell repertoires in COVID-19. The sample consisted of peripheral blood. The gene calls are TRBV9 and TRBJ2-3; 10 bases fit TRBD2. The sequence derives from a woman aged 45 to 65 with acute or convalescent COVID-19. CDR3 amino acids: CASSSSGRLDTQYF. The CDR3 region has the DNA TGTGCCAGCAGCTCTAGCGGGAGATTAGATACGCAGTATTTT.